Sequencing of this TCR beta chain was carried out in a study of T cell responses to AZD1222 COVID-19 vaccine. As for the study in general: Pooling of second doses given at about 4 or about 12 weeks was done. General study points: Within unmutated variant regions lay the reported targets of nearly half of spike-specific TCRs. At baseline, seropositivity was found in only 6 or 7 AZD1222 recipients. Donors were chiefly white British, with a greater number of females, and clonal diversity was perhaps underestimated.

To note about this clone: As yet, its antigen is unknown.

Measured with immunoSEQ multiplex PCR; TCRdb has only the in-frame clones, and not every one. The data show about 160,000 clones, approximately 90% seen once. The sequenced sample was peripheral blood, obtained on day 0 of AZD1222 vaccination. The TCR originated in an adult in good health.

CDR3 nucleotides: TGTGCCAGCAGTTTACGACTAGCGGGAGTTAGTGAGCAGTTCTTC. Protein: CASSLRLAGVSEQFF. The gene calls are TRBV28 and TRBJ2-1, with TRBD2 identical over 12 bases. V lost 2 bases to trimming and J lost 9 bases; unmatched junction nucleotides: 5. CDR3 length: 15 amino acids. The germline CDR1 and CDR2 sequences are MDHEN and SYDVKM. The full variable domain, completed using reference TRBV28 and TRBJ2-1, is DVKVTQSSRYLVKRTGEKVFLECVQDMDHENMFWYRQDPGLGLRLIYFSYDVKMKEKGDIPEGYSVSREKKERFSLILESASTNQTSMYLCASSLRLAGVSEQFFGPGTRLTVL.